The present entry profiles one TCR beta chain with its context. The target antigen is unknown. Treatment specified: roughly 11-day PBMC culture with coronavirus spike peptide pools or control peptides (ViraFEST assay). Researchers used the Oncomine TCR Beta short-read assay to sequence DNA from cultured CD4+ T cells. Each CDR3 protein gets one entry after TCRdb re-called the PCR reads with MiXCR. The table has over 15,000 distinct CDR3 sequences, 55% to 85% seen once. This entry belongs to a study of vaccination and CD4 T cells after COVID-19. Study at large: With a range of 35 to 161, the median interval from diagnosis to drawing post-COVID samples was 101 days.

The germline CDR1 and CDR2 sequences are LNHDA and SQIVND (reference sequence). V dropped 5 bases and J dropped 5 bases, with 12 bases sitting between them. The CDR3 spans 13 residues. The specimen was CD4+ T cells from blood, cultured in vitro. This sequence joins TRBV19 and TRBJ1-1; D is ambiguous. The TCR comes from a human donor who had recovered from COVID-19. CDR3 loop: CASSPSRKTEAFF. DNA for the CDR3: TGTGCCAGTAGTCCTTCCCGGAAAACTGAAGCTTTCTTT.